This note documents a single TCR beta chain sequence. This clone was counted only a few times. The antigen it binds to is not known. Base qualities were left out, and no much larger clone turns up one base away. This entry comes from a study of control samples from healthy donors and cancer patients (TCRdb year 2020). The CDR3 goes from the cysteine to the phenylalanine over 14 residues. CDR3 DNA is the only sequence kept; it has 42 bases, read in frame from the first base. Germline trimming: 0 bases from V, 3 bases from J; junction bases outside gene matches: 1. Reading the germline V gene gives CDR1 MNHEY and CDR2 SVGAGI. Library preparation used the immunoSEQ multiplex PCR assay. Entries here come from immuneACCESS through TCRdb and include only in-frame sequences with V and J called. Some clones fail to appear in such tables; in the studies checked, an unresolved V gene covers under half of the shortfall, and the cause of the remainder is unknown. The sample includes 98,000 or so clones, with around three quarters observed a single time. The ten largest clonotypes hold 8% to 11% of the sample.

Recombination linked TRBV6-5 to TRBJ1-2; 7 junctional bases match TRBD1. The clonotype comes from a woman in her 30s in good health. Sample: blood. In nucleotide form, the sequence is TGTGCCAGCAGTTACTCCCAGGGGGACTATGGCTACACCTTC. This sequence encodes CASSYSQGDYGYTF.